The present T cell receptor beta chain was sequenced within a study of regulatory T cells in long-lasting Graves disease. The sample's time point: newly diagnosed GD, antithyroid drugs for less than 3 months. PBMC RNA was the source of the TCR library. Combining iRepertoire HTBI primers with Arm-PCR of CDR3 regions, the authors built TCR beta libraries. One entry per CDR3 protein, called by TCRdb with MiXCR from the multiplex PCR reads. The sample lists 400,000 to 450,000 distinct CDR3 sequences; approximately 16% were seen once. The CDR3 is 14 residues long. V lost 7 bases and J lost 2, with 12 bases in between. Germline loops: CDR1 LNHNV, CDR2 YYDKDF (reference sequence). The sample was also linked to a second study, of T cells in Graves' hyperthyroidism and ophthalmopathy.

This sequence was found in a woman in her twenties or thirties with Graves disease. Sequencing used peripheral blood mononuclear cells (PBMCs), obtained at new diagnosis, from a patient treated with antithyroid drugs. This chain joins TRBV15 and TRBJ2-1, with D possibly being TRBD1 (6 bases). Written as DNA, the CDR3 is TGTGCCACCAAGTATGGGGGCCCCTACAATGAGCAGTTCTTC. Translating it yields CATKYGGPYNEQFF.